The 10 T cell receptor beta chains given below trace back to one sample, sequenced in a study of early T cells in non-severe SARS-CoV-2 infection. TCRdb reanalysed the 5' RACE reads using MiXCR and keeps one entry per CDR3 protein. This repertoire shows approximately 90,000 distinct CDR3 sequences, over 9.5% found once; its top ten account for under 4.5%. The material was whole blood, obtained at baseline. These receptors were collected from an adult who was a healthcare worker with PCR-confirmed SARS-CoV-2 infection or an uninfected control (not recorded which).

The chain is built from TRBV7-9 and TRBJ2-1; the D gene is possibly TRBD2 (5 bases). V shed 0 bases and J shed 5 bases, with 11 bases lying between them. CDR1 SEHNR and CDR2 FQNEAQ come from the germline V gene (reference sequence). The CDR3 spans 15 residues. The CDR3 DNA sequence: TGTGCCAGCAGCTTAGCGGGAGTCCGGGACAATGAGCAGTTCTTC. Encoded protein: CASSLAGVRDNEQFF.

The chain employs TRBV20-1 and TRBJ2-3; no reliable D call. Trimming removed 6 bases at V and 6 bases at J, with 13 bases between. The CDR3 runs 12 residues. Per germline, CDR1 DFQATT and CDR2 SNEGSKA (reference sequence). The CDR3 here is CSAPSYGDTQYF. Here the CDR3 DNA reads TGCAGTGCCCCCTCCTACGGGGATACGCAGTATTTT.

V is TRBV30 and J is TRBJ1-1, with no clear D. Germline CDR1 GTSNPN, CDR2 SVGIG (reference sequence). Trimming stripped 1 base from V and 7 bases from J, with 7 bases between. The CDR3 is made up of 11 amino acids. The CDR3 is CAWSEGVEAFF. CDR3 nucleotide sequence: TGTGCCTGGAGTGAAGGAGTTGAAGCTTTCTTT.

The chain combines TRBV12-3 or TRBV12-4 with TRBJ1-3, with D perhaps matching TRBD1 (6 bases). V dropped 5 bases and J dropped 5 bases, with 13 bases sitting between them. There are 14 residues in the CDR3. CDR3 in DNA: TGTGCCAGCAGTCAGAGGACAGTCAGAAACACCATATATTTT. Translation: CASSQRTVRNTIYF.

This clonotype was seen at least ten times. The genes are TRBV29-1 and TRBJ2-1; 10 bases map to TRBD1. Trimming took 0 bases from V and 8 from J; bases not matched to a gene: 13. The CDR3 has 17 residues. Germline CDR1 SQVTM, CDR2 ANQGSEA. CDR3 region: CSVEDYGVGTGVDEQFF. The CDR3 nucleotides are TGCAGCGTTGAAGATTACGGTGTAGGGACAGGGGTCGATGAGCAGTTCTTC.

This clonotype was recorded a few times. V gene TRBV20-1 combines with J gene TRBJ2-7; weak D call: TRBD2 (6 bases). V lost 5 bases to trimming and J lost 0 bases, with 8 bases between them. This CDR3 is built from 12 residues. Germline CDR1 and CDR2: DFQATT and SNEGSKA (reference sequence). The CDR3 DNA reads as TGCAGTGCTTCCGGGGGCTCCTACGAGCAGTACTTC. Amino acids: CSASGGSYEQYF.

Details on this clonotype: At one end the junction does not follow the germline gene, possibly because of a read error. V is TRBV20-1 and J is TRBJ1-4; 9 bases match TRBD1. The length of the CDR3 is 16 residues. The germline V gene has CDR1 DFQATT and CDR2 SNEGSKA (reference sequence). Here the CDR3 DNA reads TGCAGTGCCCATCTAGACAGGGGGTATCTAAAGGAAAACCTGTTTTTT. Encoded protein: CSAHLDRGYLKENLFF.

This clonotype was counted at least ten times. The CDR3 sequence: CAWSGRDEKLFF. The CDR3 nucleotides read TGTGCCTGGAGTGGCCGAGATGAAAAACTGTTTTTT. The genes are TRBV30 and TRBJ1-4, with no clear D. This CDR3 spans 12 amino acids. V was shortened by 1 base and J by 6 bases, with 6 bases between the two germline ends. Germline V gene data show CDR1 as GTSNPN and CDR2 as SVGIG (reference sequence).

The V and J genes are TRBV12-3 or TRBV12-4 and TRBJ1-1, with a tentative D call TRBD1 (5 bases). V was trimmed by 5 bases and J by 3 bases, leaving 16 bases between them. There are 15 residues in the CDR3. This chain's CDR3 is CASSPVGAGYTEAFF. CDR3 nucleotides: TGTGCCAGCAGTCCCGTCGGGGCAGGATACACTGAAGCTTTCTTT.

This clonotype has a count of ten or more. The gene calls are TRBV6-6 and TRBJ1-2; no reliable D call. This CDR3 has 14 amino acids. From germline, CDR1 is MNHNY and CDR2 SVGAGI (reference sequence). The germline V and J ends were trimmed by 6 bases and 0 bases, with 11 bases remaining between them. The CDR3 loop reads CASSGSGANYGYTF. DNA of the CDR3: TGTGCCAGCAGCGGATCCGGAGCTAACTATGGCTACACCTTC.